The 32 T cell receptor beta chains listed next were all sequenced from one sample in a study of T cell repertoires in cytomegalovirus infection. TCRdb ran MiXCR on the reads and lists one entry per CDR3 protein. Altogether more than 400,000 distinct CDR3 sequences are present, about 26% being singletons, with the ten largest covering less than 15%. Sample: PBMCs. These receptors were collected from a human donor in good health (CMV status not recorded). Some clones in this sample may be carry-over from other donors' samples.

This clonotype has a single count. The genes are TRBV19 and TRBJ1-5; D gene uncertain. V shed 5 bases and J shed 0 bases, with 11 bases lying between them. The CDR3 extends over 15 amino acids. Germline V lookup: CDR1 LNHDA, CDR2 SQIVND (reference sequence). The CDR3 loop is CASSQWQLSNQPQHF. The CDR3 nucleotides read TGTGCCAGTAGTCAGTGGCAGCTTAGCAATCAGCCCCAGCATTTT.

This clonotype was counted a few times. V usage is TRBV7-8 and J usage is TRBJ2-7, with 8 bases lining up with TRBD1. The CDR3 is made up of 16 amino acids. V dropped 0 bases and J dropped 3; count of bases not matched to a gene: 7. Germline V gene sequence: CDR1 SGHVS, CDR2 FQNEAQ. The DNA for the CDR3 is TGTGCCAGCAGCTTAGCGCGGGCAGGGGGCCTCTACGAGCAGTACTTC. Its translation is CASSLARAGGLYEQYF.

The sample holds a few counts of this clonotype. The chain joins TRBV7-8 to TRBJ1-6, with a possible D match to TRBD1 (6 bases). Trimming pared 7 bases from V and 3 bases from J, leaving 22 bases between. Germline V gene sequence: CDR1 SGHVS, CDR2 FQNEAQ. The length of the CDR3 is 18 residues. CDR3 loop: CASTPRLGALLYNSPLHF. CDR3 sequence (DNA): TGTGCCAGCACCCCGCGGTTGGGGGCCCTACTCTATAATTCACCCCTCCACTTT.

The chain joins TRBV29-1 to TRBJ2-4; 7 nucleotides align to TRBD1. The CDR3 covers 13 residues. After removal of 7 bases from V and 4 bases from J, the junction contained 7 bases not matched to a gene. Germline CDR1 reads SQVTM; CDR2 reads ANQGSEA. The CDR3 reads CSGMDRLKNIQYF. CDR3 nucleotide sequence: TGCAGCGGGATGGACAGGCTAAAAAACATTCAGTACTTC.

This clonotype was counted a few times. The chain carries TRBV10-2 and TRBJ2-1; 10 nucleotides match TRBD2. J gave up 5 bases and V 6 bases, and 1 base lay outside the gene matches. Germline V gene data show CDR1 as WSHSY and CDR2 as SAAADI. This CDR3 comprises 13 residues. CDR3 sequence: CASRLAGNNEQFF. The DNA for the CDR3 is TGCGCCAGCAGACTAGCGGGAAACAATGAGCAGTTCTTC.

The table lists this clonotype with a few counts. The J gene is TRBJ2-3, the V gene TRBV7-6; 9 nucleotides match TRBD2. V gave up 5 bases and J gave up 5 bases; unmatched junction bases: 11. Germline loops: CDR1 SGHVS, CDR2 FNYEAQ. The CDR3 runs 16 residues. CDR3 region: CASSIGAGGPRDTQYF. The CDR3 region has the DNA TGTGCCAGCAGCATAGGCGCGGGAGGGCCGAGAGATACGCAGTATTTT.

The chain combines TRBV4-2 with TRBJ2-5; maybe TRBD2 (6 bases). The CDR3 is 15 amino acids. Germline V CDR1 and CDR2: LGHNA, YNFKEQ. The ends were cut back, 0 bases at V and 5 bases at J, with 13 bases in the middle. Here the CDR3 reads CASSQEFSGRETQYF. CDR3 sequence (DNA): TGTGCCAGCAGCCAAGAATTCTCGGGGAGGGAGACCCAGTACTTC.

This clonotype was seen a handful of times. The genes are TRBV5-4 and TRBJ2-5, with 7 bases aligning to TRBD2. Trimming took 0 bases from V and 4 from J; bases not matched to a gene: 6. The CDR3 has 15 amino acids. Germline V gene data show CDR1 as SGHNT and CDR2 as YYREEE (reference sequence). The DNA of the CDR3 is TGTGCCAGCAGCTTGGGCGGGAGTGGATTAGAGACCCAGTACTTC. Translating it yields CASSLGGSGLETQYF.

Many counts were recorded for this clonotype. The chain employs TRBV19 and TRBJ2-1, with 9 bases lining up with TRBD2. In germline, CDR1 is LNHDA, CDR2 SQIVND (reference sequence). The V segment lost 6 bases and the J segment 7 bases; nucleotides outside the gene matches: 4. The CDR3 is 13 amino acids. The CDR3: CASRTSGRNEQFF. The CDR3 DNA is TGTGCCAGTAGGACTAGCGGAAGGAATGAGCAGTTCTTC.

This clonotype was picked up a small number of times. The chain is built from TRBV7-2 and TRBJ1-2; D might be TRBD1 (6 bases). V lost 6 bases and J lost 8, with 16 bases in between. The germline V gene encodes CDR1 SGHTA and CDR2 FQGNSA. CDR3 size: 13 residues. The CDR3 DNA is TGTGCCAGCAGGGACAGTAGGGGCAACGGCTACACCTTC. Its protein product is CASRDSRGNGYTF.

Ten or more counts support this clonotype. The V gene is TRBV4-3, the J gene TRBJ2-7; TRBD1 aligns across 9 bases. This CDR3 is 15 amino acids long. V lost 1 base to trimming and J lost 0 bases; unmatched junction nucleotides: 1. Germline CDR1 is LGHNA and CDR2 is YSLEER. CDR3 DNA: TGCGCCAGCAGCCAAGTGACAGGGGGCTCCTACGAGCAGTACTTC. Protein sequence: CASSQVTGGSYEQYF.

This clonotype was seen ten or more times. The chain recombines TRBV7-2 with TRBJ2-5; tentative D call: TRBD1 (6 bases). The V gene's germline CDR1 is SGHTA and CDR2 FQGNSA. The CDR3 totals 15 residues. V lost 5 bases and J lost 1, with 14 bases in between. The CDR3 reads CASSEDRSLQETQYF. The CDR3, as DNA: TGTGCCAGCAGCGAAGACAGGAGCCTCCAAGAGACCCAGTACTTC.

As concerns this clonotype: The junction departs from germline at one end; a sequencing error may be responsible. This chain joins TRBV7-7 and TRBJ2-5, with D maybe TRBD2 (5 bases). Per the germline V gene, CDR1 is SSHAT and CDR2 is FNYEAQ (reference sequence). The CDR3 is 16 amino acids. Here the CDR3 DNA reads TGTGCTAGCAGCCCCTACCCAGTAGCGCTCCAAGAGACCCAGTACTTC. It is translated as CASSPYPVALQETQYF. Full variable domain (outside the CDR3, taken from reference TRBV7-7 and TRBJ2-5): GAGVSQSPRYKVTKRGQDVTLRCDPISSHATLYWYQQALGQGPEFLTYFNYEAQPDKSGLPSDRFSAERPEGSISTLTIQRTEQRDSAMYRCASSPYPVALQETQYFGPGTRLLVL.

The V call is TRBV6-6, the J call TRBJ1-4, with D uncertain. The CDR3 contains 14 residues. The V gene's germline CDR1 is MNHNY and CDR2 SVGAGI (reference sequence). V lost 3 bases, J lost 8 bases, and 13 bases lay in between. The chain's CDR3 is CASSYILGEEKLFF. The CDR3 coding sequence is TGTGCCAGCAGTTATATACTTGGGGAGGAAAAACTGTTTTTT.

This clonotype was recorded only once. The rearrangement links TRBV20-1 to TRBJ1-3; a weak D match, TRBD1 (6 bases). This CDR3 contains 11 residues. Deletions cut 3 bases from V and 7 bases from J, with 7 bases between. Germline V lookup: CDR1 DFQATT, CDR2 SNEGSKA (reference sequence). The CDR3 protein is CSARQGNTIYF. The CDR3 DNA reads as TGCAGTGCTAGGCAGGGGAACACCATATATTTT.

This clonotype showed up just a few times. The chain uses TRBV12-3 or TRBV12-4 and TRBJ2-7; 7 bases are a match to TRBD2. V gave up 2 bases and J gave up 4 bases; unmatched junction bases: 5. The length of the CDR3 is 14 residues. The CDR3 loop is CASSLFPSGYEQYF. The CDR3 DNA is TGTGCCAGCAGTTTATTTCCTAGCGGTTACGAGCAGTACTTC.

The V and J genes are TRBV7-6 and TRBJ2-1; 12 bases match TRBD2. The CDR3 has 16 residues. Trimming took 4 bases from V and 4 from J; bases not matched to a gene: 5. Germline V CDR1 and CDR2: SGHVS, FNYEAQ. DNA of the CDR3: TGTGCCAGCAGCTCGAGGACTAGCGGGGCGTACAATGAGCAGTTCTTC. It encodes CASSSRTSGAYNEQFF.

This clonotype was seen once. The chain recombines TRBV19 with TRBJ1-1; D perhaps matches TRBD1 (5 bases). V gave up 7 bases and J gave up 3 bases, with 18 bases separating them. CDR3 length: 15 amino acids. Per germline, CDR1 LNHDA and CDR2 SQIVND (reference sequence). This CDR3 reads CASTTIGGGYTEAFF. The CDR3 DNA is TGTGCCAGTACGACAATCGGGGGGGGATACACTGAAGCTTTCTTT. The full variable domain, in which reference TRBV19 and TRBJ1-1 provide the parts outside the CDR3, is DGGITQSPKYLFRKEGQNVTLSCEQNLNHDAMYWYRQDPGQGLRLIYYSQIVNDFQKGDIAEGYSVSREKKESFPLTVTSAQKNPTAFYLCASTTIGGGYTEAFFGQGTRLTVV.

This clonotype was seen only a few times. The CDR3 protein is CASSIRIAGVVKNIQYF. CDR3 DNA sequence: TGTGCCAGCAGTATCCGAATAGCGGGAGTGGTCAAAAACATTCAGTACTTC. J is TRBJ2-4 and V is TRBV12-3 or TRBV12-4; 9 positions agree with TRBD2. The junction had 11 bases not matched to a gene; V was cut back by 5 bases and J by 3 bases. CDR3 size: 17 residues.

V and J are TRBV4-3 and TRBJ2-4; D might be TRBD1 (6 bases). The length of the CDR3 is 20 residues. Germline V gene data show CDR1 as LGHNA and CDR2 as YSLEER. Trimming took 4 bases from V and 1 from J, leaving 26 bases between them. CDR3 DNA sequence: TGCGCCAGCAGCCTATACAAGTATCGGGACACTCCGGGGGCCAAAAACATTCAGTACTTC. Translation: CASSLYKYRDTPGAKNIQYF.

The genes are TRBV4-3 and TRBJ2-1, with D uncertain. Germline values: CDR1 LGHNA, CDR2 YSLEER. The CDR3 contains 16 residues. Trimming took off 0 bases at V and 6 bases at J, with 15 bases between the two ends. CDR3 region: CASSQDSARGFNEQFF. CDR3 nucleotide sequence: TGCGCCAGCAGCCAAGATTCCGCCCGTGGCTTCAATGAGCAGTTCTTC.

This clonotype was recorded a few times. The chain couples TRBV19 to TRBJ1-5; perhaps TRBD1 as D (5 bases). Looked up from germline, CDR1 is LNHDA and CDR2 is SQIVND (reference sequence). The CDR3 has 15 amino acids. The V and J ends lost 3 bases and 0 bases respectively, with 9 bases between them. In DNA, the CDR3 is TGTGCCAGTAGTATTCGGACATATAGCAATCAGCCCCAGCATTTT. Its protein product is CASSIRTYSNQPQHF.

This clonotype was detected a few times. The chain links TRBV30 to TRBJ1-4; 8 positions agree with TRBD1. The CDR3 has 15 residues. Trimming took 4 bases from V and 5 from J; bases not matched to a gene: 9. Germline-derived CDR1 and CDR2 are GTSNPN and SVGIG (reference sequence). CDR3 region: CAWTLSGQGNEKLFF. The CDR3 DNA follows: TGTGCCTGGACCCTCTCCGGACAGGGCAATGAAAAACTGTTTTTT.

The chain employs TRBV19 and TRBJ2-1; tentatively, D is TRBD2 (6 bases). Trimming pared 1 base from V and 9 bases from J, leaving 13 bases between. The CDR3 extends over 14 amino acids. From germline, CDR1 is LNHDA and CDR2 SQIVND (reference sequence). The CDR3 DNA follows: TGTGCCAGTAGTATAGGCCAGACTAGGGGTGAGCAGTTCTTC. Its translation: CASSIGQTRGEQFF.

Ten or more counts support this clonotype. The rearrangement joins TRBV7-6 to TRBJ2-3, with TRBD1 matching over 9 bases. The germline V gene has CDR1 SGHVS and CDR2 FNYEAQ. CDR3 length: 16 residues. J was trimmed by 6 bases and V by 2 bases; bases with no gene match: 9. DNA of the CDR3: TGTGCCAGCAGCTTAACAGGGGGCCCCTTGAGGGATACGCAGTATTTT. It is translated as CASSLTGGPLRDTQYF.

The chain employs TRBV6-5 and TRBJ2-7; D gene uncertain. This CDR3 comprises 14 residues. The V end was cut by 4 bases, the J end by 5 bases, with 15 bases between. CDR1 and CDR2 (germline): MNHEY, SVGAGI. As DNA, the CDR3 is TGTGCCAGCAGTTTGTTGGGAATAGACGACGAGCAGTACTTC. Residues: CASSLLGIDDEQYF.

A few counts support this clonotype. The chain links TRBV19 to TRBJ2-7; TRBD2 matches at 7 bases. This CDR3 has 15 amino acids. CDR1 and CDR2 from the germline V gene are LNHDA and SQIVND (reference sequence). J gave up 4 bases and V 6 bases, and 12 bases lay outside the gene matches. CDR3 coding DNA: TGTGCCAGTAGCCAACTAGCGCGAGATTCTTACGAGCAGTACTTC. Its protein is CASSQLARDSYEQYF.

This clonotype was observed many times. The rearrangement links TRBV7-2 to TRBJ2-4, with D tentatively TRBD1 (6 bases). The CDR3 length is 18 residues. Trimming cost V 3 bases and J 0 bases, with 18 bases left between them. Germline V gene sequence: CDR1 SGHTA, CDR2 FQGNSA. CDR3 sequence reads: CASSFLLGTRGAKNIQYF. CDR3 bases: TGTGCCAGCAGCTTCCTCTTAGGAACCAGGGGAGCCAAAAACATTCAGTACTTC.

V usage is TRBV6-1 and J usage is TRBJ2-5, with TRBD2 matching 7 bases. The CDR3 loop spans 16 amino acids. The germline V gene encodes CDR1 MNHNS and CDR2 SASEGT. V shed 5 bases, J shed 3 bases, and the junction held 12 bases outside the gene matches. CDR3: CASSYSKRDFEETQYF. In DNA form, the CDR3 reads TGTGCCAGCAGTTATAGTAAGCGGGACTTCGAAGAGACCCAGTACTTC.

This clonotype has ten or more counts. This rearrangement joins TRBV4-2 to TRBJ2-1, with TRBD2 matching 10 bases. This CDR3 spans 15 amino acids. The V and J ends lost 1 base and 8 bases, in that order; junction bases with no gene match: 5. CDR1 and CDR2 (germline): LGHNA, YNFKEQ. In nucleotides, the CDR3 is TGTGCCAGCAGCCAAGTAGCGGGAGGAGGGGATGAGCAGTTCTTC. Protein sequence: CASSQVAGGGDEQFF.

This clonotype occurred a few times. The rearrangement links TRBV12-3 or TRBV12-4 to TRBJ1-4; D might be TRBD1 (5 bases). The CDR3 is made up of 14 amino acids. Trimming cost V 9 bases and J 4 bases, with 15 bases left between them. Here the CDR3 DNA reads TGTGCCAGTTTCAGGCAGGGTGTTAATGAAAAACTGTTTTTT. It specifies CASFRQGVNEKLFF.

This clonotype showed up just a few times. The V and J genes are TRBV7-2 and TRBJ1-2; D is possibly TRBD1 (6 bases). Germline V gene data show CDR1 as SGHTA and CDR2 as FQGNSA. The CDR3 extends over 12 amino acids. The V gene lost 8 bases and the J gene lost 6 bases, with 13 bases spanning the gap. CDR3 region: CASEGGRHGYTF. In nucleotides, the CDR3 is TGTGCCAGCGAGGGGGGCCGCCATGGCTACACCTTC.